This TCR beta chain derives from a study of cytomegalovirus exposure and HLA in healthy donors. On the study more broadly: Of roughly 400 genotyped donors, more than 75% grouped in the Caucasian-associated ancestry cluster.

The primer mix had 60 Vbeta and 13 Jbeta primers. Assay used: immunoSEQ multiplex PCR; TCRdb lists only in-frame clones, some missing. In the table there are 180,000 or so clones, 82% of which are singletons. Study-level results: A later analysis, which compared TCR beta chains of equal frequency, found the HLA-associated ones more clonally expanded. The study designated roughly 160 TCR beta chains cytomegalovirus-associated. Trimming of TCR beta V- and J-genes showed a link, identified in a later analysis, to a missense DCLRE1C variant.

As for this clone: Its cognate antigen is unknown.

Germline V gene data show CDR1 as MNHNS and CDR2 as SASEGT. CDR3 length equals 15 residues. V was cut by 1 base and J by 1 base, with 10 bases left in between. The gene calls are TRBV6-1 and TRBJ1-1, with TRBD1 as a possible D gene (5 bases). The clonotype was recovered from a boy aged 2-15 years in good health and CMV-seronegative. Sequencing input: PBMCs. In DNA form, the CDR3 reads TGTGCCAGCAGTGAAGTTGGGAGGGGGAACACTGAAGCTTTCTTT. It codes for CASSEVGRGNTEAFF.